A single sample gave rise to the 2 T cell receptor beta chains below, sequenced in a study of T cells expressing NK-cell markers. TCRdb reanalyzed the 5' RACE reads, giving one entry per CDR3 protein sequence and no DNA. The sample has about 460,000 distinct CDR3 sequences, and its top ten clones hold almost 1.5%. The sample consisted of blood T cells: a sorted CD56 or NKG2C T cell subset, CD4+ or CD8+ T cells, or bulk PBMC T cells (not recorded which). The receptor set was obtained from a woman between 45 and 65 years old in good health.

J is TRBJ2-3 and V is TRBV29-1; with no DNA, the TCRdb D assignment of TRBD2 cannot be verified. The CDR3 length is 13 residues. CDR1 and CDR2 from the germline V gene are SQVTM and ANQGSEA. Here the CDR3 reads CSLGTSGRDQRYF.

The chain employs TRBV20-1 and TRBJ1-1; TCRdb's D call, TRBD1, is unchecked because there is no DNA. Germline values: CDR1 DFQATT, CDR2 SNEGSKA (reference sequence). CDR3 length equals 15 residues. The CDR3 here is CSAGKSGGVRTEAFF.